Following are 16 T cell receptor beta chains from one sample sequenced in a study of blood T cell repertoires in COVID-19. Produced via immunoSEQ multiplex PCR; TCRdb's table is partial and in-frame only. Among approximately 72,000 clones listed, 75% to 90% were seen once. Sample: peripheral blood. The receptor source for this set is a woman of 80 years or more with active or convalescent COVID-19.

This chain joins TRBV6-6 and TRBJ2-7, with 8 bases aligning to TRBD1. This CDR3 is 16 amino acids long. CDR1 and CDR2 (germline): MNHNY, SVGAGI (reference sequence). V lost 6 bases, J lost 4 bases, and 14 bases stayed unmatched. The CDR3 DNA follows: TGTGCCAGCAGGACCCCTTCAGGGGGCCTTGTTTACGAGCAGTACTTC. Its protein product is CASRTPSGGLVYEQYF.

This clone was counted a few times. The rearrangement uses TRBV24-1 and TRBJ2-3, with D possibly being TRBD2 (8 bases). V lost 1 base to trimming and J lost 3 bases, with 16 bases between them. CDR1 and CDR2 (germline): KGHDR, SFDVKD. The CDR3 extends over 17 amino acids. For the CDR3, the DNA is TGTGCCACCAGTGATTTCTGCGGGGGGACAGCTACAGATACGCAGTATTTT. It specifies CATSDFCGGTATDTQYF.

V is TRBV12-5 and J is TRBJ1-1; 7 positions match TRBD1. The J segment lost 0 bases and the V segment lost 6 bases, leaving 10 bases of the junction unmatched. Germline CDR1 is LGHNT and CDR2 is FRNRAP. The CDR3 covers 16 residues. The CDR3 protein is CASGQRQGSLNTEAFF. The CDR3 DNA reads as TGTGCTAGTGGGCAGAGACAGGGCTCGTTGAACACTGAAGCTTTCTTT.

V usage is TRBV11-2 and J usage is TRBJ1-2, with 8 bases that match TRBD1. Germline assignment: CDR1 SGHAT and CDR2 FQNNGV. This CDR3 is 13 amino acids long. V lost 3 bases and J lost 4; bases outside the gene matches: 1. In DNA, the CDR3 is TGTGCCAGCAGCTTTCAGGGGGCCTATGGCTACACCTTC. As protein: CASSFQGAYGYTF.

CDR3 bases: TGTGCCAGCAGTTCGACTGCAACTAATGAAAAACTGTTTTTT. Translating gives CASSSTATNEKLFF. The J gene is TRBJ1-4, the V gene TRBV28; no clear D gene. Trimming took off 4 bases at V and 0 bases at J, with 6 bases between the two ends. The CDR3 loop spans 14 amino acids. CDR1 and CDR2 (germline): MDHEN, SYDVKM. Using reference TRBV28 and TRBJ1-4 for the parts outside the CDR3, the full variable domain is DVKVTQSSRYLVKRTGEKVFLECVQDMDHENMFWYRQDPGLGLRLIYFSYDVKMKEKGDIPEGYSVSREKKERFSLILESASTNQTSMYLCASSSTATNEKLFFGSGTQLSVL.

This clone was detected a few times. The CDR3 is CASSLGRNTGELFF. The CDR3 bases are TGTGCCAGCAGCTTAGGTCGGAACACCGGGGAGCTGTTTTTT. This chain links TRBV13 with TRBJ2-2, with D hard to call. The CDR3 has 14 residues. Germline lookup yields CDR1 PRHDT and CDR2 FYEKMQ (reference sequence). V was trimmed by 0 bases and J by 1 base, leaving 3 bases between them.

The J gene is TRBJ1-6, the V gene TRBV27; 8 nucleotides line up with TRBD1. The CDR3 length is 16 residues. Trimming at V came to 1 base and at J to 10 bases, leaving 9 bases not matched to a gene. Germline lookup yields CDR1 MNHEY and CDR2 SMNVEV (reference sequence). This CDR3 reads CASSLFDQGASSPLHF. CDR3 coding DNA: TGTGCCAGCAGTTTATTCGACCAGGGGGCATCATCACCCCTCCACTTT.

CDR3 residues: CAIRALGSTGELFF. DNA for the CDR3: TGTGCCATCAGAGCGTTAGGCTCGACCGGGGAGCTGTTTTTT. The chain joins TRBV19 to TRBJ2-2, with D unclear. The CDR3 is made up of 14 amino acids. CDR1 LNHDA and CDR2 SQIVND come from the germline V gene (reference sequence). Trimming stripped 10 bases from V and 5 bases from J, with 17 bases between.

This chain connects TRBV5-6 to TRBJ1-2; D is unresolved. The CDR3 spans 12 residues. In germline, CDR1 is SGHDT, CDR2 YYEEEE. Trimming shortened V by 2 bases and J by 8 bases, and 10 bases separated the two germline ends. CDR3 bases: TGTGCCAGCAGCTTCCGGGAGCGGGGCTACACCTTC. Protein: CASSFRERGYTF.

The chain has TRBV18 and TRBJ1-5, with D possibly matching TRBD1 (6 bases). Germline assignment: CDR1 KGHSH and CDR2 LQKENI. The length of the CDR3 is 17 residues. Between the trimmed V and J ends, which lost 3 bases and 0 bases, there was a span of 15 bases. The CDR3 loop is CASSPKRTADSNQPQHF. The CDR3 nucleotides read TGTGCCAGCTCACCGAAGAGGACAGCTGATAGCAATCAGCCCCAGCATTTT.

V gene TRBV6-5 combines with J gene TRBJ2-7; D might be TRBD1 (6 bases). The CDR3 is 15 residues long. V was clipped by 0 bases and J by 3 bases, with 12 bases between them. Germline CDR1 and CDR2: MNHEY and SVGAGI. CDR3 in amino acids: CASSYSFAGDYEQYF. In nucleotides, the CDR3 is TGTGCCAGCAGTTACTCGTTCGCAGGGGACTACGAGCAGTACTTC.

This sequence joins TRBV11-2 and TRBJ1-4; weak D call: TRBD1 (6 bases). CDR1 SGHAT and CDR2 FQNNGV come from the germline V gene. There are 15 residues in the CDR3. V was trimmed by 1 base and J by 7 bases, leaving 13 bases between them. The CDR3: CASSLGGGAFEKLFF. Written as DNA, the CDR3 is TGTGCCAGCAGCTTAGGTGGGGGGGCCTTTGAAAAACTGTTTTTT.

This clone turned up a few times. The CDR3 sequence is CASSLGQGYNSPLHF. Here the CDR3 DNA reads TGTGCCAGCTCACTCGGACAGGGCTATAATTCACCCCTCCACTTT. This chain uses TRBV18 with TRBJ1-6; 8 bases map to TRBD1. The CDR3 length is 15 residues. Germline CDR1 and CDR2: KGHSH and LQKENI. Trimming at V came to 4 bases and at J to 3 bases, leaving 2 bases not matched to a gene.

V is TRBV5-6 and J is TRBJ2-5, with D perhaps TRBD2 (6 bases). The CDR3 length is 14 residues. Trimming took 0 bases from V and 5 from J, leaving 11 bases between them. Germline V gives CDR1 SGHDT, CDR2 YYEEEE. The CDR3 sequence: CASSLDSREETQYF. In nucleotides, the CDR3 is TGTGCCAGCAGCTTGGACAGTCGGGAGGAGACCCAGTACTTC.

This chain connects TRBV29-1 to TRBJ1-2, with TRBD1 matching over 8 bases. There are 14 residues in the CDR3. V shed 7 bases, J shed 1 base, and the junction held 8 bases outside the gene matches. CDR1 is SQVTM and CDR2 is ANQGSEA in the germline V gene. This chain's CDR3 is CSDKDRGVNYGYTF. The CDR3 DNA sequence: TGCAGCGACAAAGACAGGGGAGTTAACTATGGCTACACCTTC.

The chain joins TRBV5-8 to TRBJ2-3; tentatively, D is TRBD1 (6 bases). The germline gives CDR1 SGHTS, CDR2 YDEGEE. This CDR3 is built from 17 residues. V was pared by 4 bases and J by 2 bases, with 20 bases between. The DNA of the CDR3 is TGTGCCAGCAGCCATCCTAGGGGGACGGACGACACAGATACGCAGTATTTT. As protein: CASSHPRGTDDTDTQYF.